The clone carrying this TCR beta chain has at least ten counts. Assembly of TCR beta libraries relied on iRepertoire HTBI primers together with Arm-PCR of CDR3 regions. One entry per CDR3 protein results from TCRdb running MiXCR on the multiplex PCR reads. This sample carries over 200,000 distinct CDR3 sequences, roughly 18% of them seen once, and the ten largest clones take 22%. The time point was: newly diagnosed GD, antithyroid drugs for less than 3 months. Researchers made the TCR library from RNA that was extracted from PBMCs. The sample belongs to a study of regulatory T cells in long-lasting Graves disease. The clonotype comes from a female donor with Graves disease. The material was peripheral blood mononuclear cells (PBMCs), obtained at new diagnosis, from a patient treated with antithyroid drugs.

CDR3 sequence: CASSARTGHHEQYF. The CDR3 coding sequence is TGTGCCAGTAGTGCTCGGACAGGGCATCACGAGCAGTACTTC. This sequence joins TRBV19 and TRBJ2-7; 8 bases align to TRBD1. With V trimmed by 5 bases and J by 5 bases, 8 bases remained unmatched. This CDR3 is 14 amino acids long. Germline values: CDR1 LNHDA, CDR2 SQIVND (reference sequence).